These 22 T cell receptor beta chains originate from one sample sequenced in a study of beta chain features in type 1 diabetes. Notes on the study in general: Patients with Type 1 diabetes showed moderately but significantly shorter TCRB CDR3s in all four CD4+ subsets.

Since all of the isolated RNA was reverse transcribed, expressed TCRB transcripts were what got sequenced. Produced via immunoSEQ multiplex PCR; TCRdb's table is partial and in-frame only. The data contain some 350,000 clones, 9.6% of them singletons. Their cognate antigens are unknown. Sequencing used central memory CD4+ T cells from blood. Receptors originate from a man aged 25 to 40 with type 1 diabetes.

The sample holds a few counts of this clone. The CDR3 loop reads CASSLAQEGTQYF. The CDR3 nucleotides are TGTGCCAGCAGCTTGGCCCAAGAGGGGACCCAGTACTTC. The rearrangement uses TRBV11-3 and TRBJ2-5; tentative D call: TRBD2 (5 bases). Germline CDR1 SGHNT, CDR2 YENEEA. V was clipped by 3 bases and J by 7 bases, with 12 bases between them. This CDR3 is built from 13 residues.

The CDR3: CASSQRTSGSFHEQFF. The DNA of the CDR3 is TGTGCCAGCTCTCAGCGGACTAGCGGGAGTTTCCATGAGCAGTTCTTC. The chain combines TRBV6-4 with TRBJ2-1, with TRBD2 matching over 13 bases. Germline lookup yields CDR1 MRHNA and CDR2 SNTAGT. The ends lost 8 bases at V and 8 bases at J; junction bases unmatched: 12. The CDR3 totals 16 residues.

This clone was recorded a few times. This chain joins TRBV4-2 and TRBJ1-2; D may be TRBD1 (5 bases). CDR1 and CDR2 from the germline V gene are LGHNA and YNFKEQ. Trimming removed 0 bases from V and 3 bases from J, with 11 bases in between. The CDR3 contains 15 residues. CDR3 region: CASSQEGTGDYGYTF. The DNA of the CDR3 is TGTGCCAGCAGCCAAGAAGGTACAGGAGACTATGGCTACACCTTC.

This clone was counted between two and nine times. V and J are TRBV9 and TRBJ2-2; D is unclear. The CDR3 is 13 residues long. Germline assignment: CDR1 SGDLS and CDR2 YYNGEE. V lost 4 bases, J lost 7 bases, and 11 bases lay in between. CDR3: CASSSRALGELFF. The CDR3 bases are TGTGCCAGCAGCAGCCGGGCCCTCGGGGAGCTGTTTTTT.

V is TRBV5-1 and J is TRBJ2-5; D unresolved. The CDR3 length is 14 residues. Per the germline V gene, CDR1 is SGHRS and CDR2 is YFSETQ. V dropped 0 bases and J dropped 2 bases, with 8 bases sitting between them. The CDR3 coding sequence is TGCGCCAGCAGCTTGGTCGATACACAAGAGACCCAGTACTTC. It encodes CASSLVDTQETQYF.

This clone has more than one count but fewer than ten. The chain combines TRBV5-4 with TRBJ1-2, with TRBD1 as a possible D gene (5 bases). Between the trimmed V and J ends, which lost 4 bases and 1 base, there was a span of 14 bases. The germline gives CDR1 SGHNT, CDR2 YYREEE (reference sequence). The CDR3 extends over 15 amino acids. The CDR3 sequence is CASSVRDRGNYGYTF. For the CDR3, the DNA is TGTGCCAGCAGCGTCCGGGACCGAGGTAACTATGGCTACACCTTC.

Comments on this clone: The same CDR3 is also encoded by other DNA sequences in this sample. The DNA of the CDR3 is TGTGCCAGCAGCCCAGGGACAGGGGACTACGAGCAGTACTTC. It is translated as CASSPGTGDYEQYF. The chain uses TRBV7-3 and TRBJ2-7; 10 bases line up with TRBD1. V gave up 5 bases and J gave up 3 bases; unmatched junction bases: 4. Germline CDR1 is SGHTA and CDR2 is FQGTGA. The CDR3 totals 14 residues.

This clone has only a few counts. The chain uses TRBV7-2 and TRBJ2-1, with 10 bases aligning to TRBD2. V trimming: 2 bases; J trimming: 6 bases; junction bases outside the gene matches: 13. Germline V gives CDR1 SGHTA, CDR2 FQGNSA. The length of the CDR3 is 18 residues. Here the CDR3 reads CASSLRASGSGLGNEQFF. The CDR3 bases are TGTGCCAGCAGCTTACGGGCTAGCGGGAGTGGCTTGGGCAATGAGCAGTTCTTC. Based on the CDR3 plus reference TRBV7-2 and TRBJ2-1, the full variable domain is GAGVSQSPSNKVTEKGKDVELRCDPISGHTALYWYRQSLGQGLEFLIYFQGNSAPDKSGLPSDRFSAERTGGSVSTLTIQRTQQEDSAVYLCASSLRASGSGLGNEQFFGPGTRLTVL.

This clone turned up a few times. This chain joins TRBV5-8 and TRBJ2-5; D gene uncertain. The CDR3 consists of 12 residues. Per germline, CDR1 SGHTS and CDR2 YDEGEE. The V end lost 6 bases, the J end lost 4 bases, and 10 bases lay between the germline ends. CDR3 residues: CASTLERETQYF. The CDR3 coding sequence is TGTGCCAGCACCCTCGAGCGAGAGACCCAGTACTTC.

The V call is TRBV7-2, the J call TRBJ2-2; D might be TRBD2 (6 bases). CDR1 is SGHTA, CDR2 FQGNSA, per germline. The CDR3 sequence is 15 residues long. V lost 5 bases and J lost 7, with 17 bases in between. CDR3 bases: TGTGCCAGCAGCCCGAACACGGGAGTGAGCGGGGAGCTGTTTTTT. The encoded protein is CASSPNTGVSGELFF.

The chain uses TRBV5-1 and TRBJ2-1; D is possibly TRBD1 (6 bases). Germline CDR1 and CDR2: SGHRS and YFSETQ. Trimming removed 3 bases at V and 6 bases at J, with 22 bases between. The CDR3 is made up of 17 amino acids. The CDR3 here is CASSSLPTGTGTNEQFF. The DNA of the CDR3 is TGCGCCAGCAGCTCACTCCCGACAGGAACGGGTACCAATGAGCAGTTCTTC.

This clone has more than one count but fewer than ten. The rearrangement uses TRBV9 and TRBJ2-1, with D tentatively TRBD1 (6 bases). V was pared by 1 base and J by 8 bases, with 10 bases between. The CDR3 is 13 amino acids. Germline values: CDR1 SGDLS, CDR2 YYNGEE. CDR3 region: CASSVWGQDEQFF. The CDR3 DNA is TGTGCCAGCAGCGTATGGGGGCAGGATGAGCAGTTCTTC.

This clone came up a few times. CDR3 in DNA: TGTGCCAGCAGATGGGGAGTGAACACTGAAGCTTTCTTT. Protein product: CASRWGVNTEAFF. The chain couples TRBV28 to TRBJ1-1, with no clear D. CDR1 is MDHEN, CDR2 SYDVKM, per germline. V lost 6 bases and J 0 bases, leaving 8 bases between the germline ends. This CDR3 spans 13 amino acids. Complete variable domain (other parts from reference TRBV28 and TRBJ1-1): DVKVTQSSRYLVKRTGEKVFLECVQDMDHENMFWYRQDPGLGLRLIYFSYDVKMKEKGDIPEGYSVSREKKERFSLILESASTNQTSMYLCASRWGVNTEAFFGQGTRLTVV.

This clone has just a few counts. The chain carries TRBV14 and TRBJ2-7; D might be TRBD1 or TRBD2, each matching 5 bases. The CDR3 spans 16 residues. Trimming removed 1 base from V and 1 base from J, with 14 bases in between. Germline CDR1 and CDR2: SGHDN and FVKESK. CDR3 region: CASSQAAGTESYEQYF. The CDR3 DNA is TGTGCCAGCAGCCAAGCAGCCGGGACGGAGTCCTACGAGCAGTACTTC.

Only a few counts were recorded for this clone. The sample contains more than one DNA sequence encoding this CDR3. The CDR3 here is CASSLTGQSTDTQYF. CDR3 DNA: TGCGCCAGCAGCTTGACCGGACAGAGCACAGATACGCAGTATTTT. The V gene is TRBV5-1, the J gene TRBJ2-3; possibly TRBD1 for D (6 bases). Germline CDR1 and CDR2: SGHRS and YFSETQ. Between the trimmed V and J ends, which lost 1 base and 0 bases, there was a span of 9 bases. The CDR3 runs 15 residues.

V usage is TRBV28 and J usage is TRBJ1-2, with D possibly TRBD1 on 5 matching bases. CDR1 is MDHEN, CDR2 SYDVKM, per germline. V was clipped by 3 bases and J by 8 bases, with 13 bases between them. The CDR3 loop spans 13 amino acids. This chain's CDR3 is CASSLDTRRGYTF. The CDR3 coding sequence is TGTGCCAGCAGTTTGGACACCCGGCGGGGCTACACCTTC.

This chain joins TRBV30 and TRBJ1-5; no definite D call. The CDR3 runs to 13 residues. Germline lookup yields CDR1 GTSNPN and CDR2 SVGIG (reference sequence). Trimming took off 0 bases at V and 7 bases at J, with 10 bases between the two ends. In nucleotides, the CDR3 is TGTGCCTGGAGTGTACGAGGAGAGCAGCCCCAGCATTTT. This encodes CAWSVRGEQPQHF. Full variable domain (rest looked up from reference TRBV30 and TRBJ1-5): SQTIHQWPATLVQPVGSPLSLECTVEGTSNPNLYWYRQAAGRGLQLLFYSVGIGQISSEVPQNLSASRPQDRQFILSSKKLLLSDSGFYLCAWSVRGEQPQHFGDGTRLSIL.

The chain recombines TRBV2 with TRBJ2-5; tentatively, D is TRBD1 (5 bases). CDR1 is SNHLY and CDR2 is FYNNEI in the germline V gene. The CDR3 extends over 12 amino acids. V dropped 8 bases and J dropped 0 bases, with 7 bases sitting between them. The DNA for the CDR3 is TGTGCCAGCCAGACAGACCAAGAGACCCAGTACTTC. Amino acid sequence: CASQTDQETQYF.

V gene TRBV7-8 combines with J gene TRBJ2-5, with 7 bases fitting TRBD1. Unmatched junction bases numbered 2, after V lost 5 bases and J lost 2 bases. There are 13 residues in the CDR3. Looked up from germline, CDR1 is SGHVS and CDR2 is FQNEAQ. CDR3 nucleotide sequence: TGTGCCAGCAGCCGGGACAGACAAGAGACCCAGTACTTC. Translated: CASSRDRQETQYF.

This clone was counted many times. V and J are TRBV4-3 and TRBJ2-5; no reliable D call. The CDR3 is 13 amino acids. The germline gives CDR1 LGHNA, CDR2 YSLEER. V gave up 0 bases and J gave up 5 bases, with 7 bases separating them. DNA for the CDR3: TGCGCCAGCAGCCAAGATCTGTCGGAGACCCAGTACTTC. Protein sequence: CASSQDLSETQYF.

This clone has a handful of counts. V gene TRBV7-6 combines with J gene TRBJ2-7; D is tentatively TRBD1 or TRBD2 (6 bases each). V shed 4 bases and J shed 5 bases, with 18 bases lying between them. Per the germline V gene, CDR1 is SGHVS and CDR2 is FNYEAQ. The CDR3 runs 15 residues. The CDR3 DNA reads TGTGCCAGCAGCTCCCGCGGGACAACCTCACACGAGCAGTACTTC. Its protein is CASSSRGTTSHEQYF. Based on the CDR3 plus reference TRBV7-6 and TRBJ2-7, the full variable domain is GAGVSQSPRYKVTKRGQDVALRCDPISGHVSLYWYRQALGQGPEFLTYFNYEAQQDKSGLPNDRFSAERPEGSISTLTIQRTEQRDSAMYRCASSSRGTTSHEQYFGPGTRLTVT.

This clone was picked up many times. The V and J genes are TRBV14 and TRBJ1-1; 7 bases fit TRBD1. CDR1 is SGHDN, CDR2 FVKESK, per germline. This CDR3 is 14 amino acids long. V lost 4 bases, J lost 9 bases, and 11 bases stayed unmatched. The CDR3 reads CASSLQQGSEQAFF. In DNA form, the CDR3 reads TGTGCCAGCAGCCTTCAACAGGGGTCGGAACAAGCTTTCTTT.